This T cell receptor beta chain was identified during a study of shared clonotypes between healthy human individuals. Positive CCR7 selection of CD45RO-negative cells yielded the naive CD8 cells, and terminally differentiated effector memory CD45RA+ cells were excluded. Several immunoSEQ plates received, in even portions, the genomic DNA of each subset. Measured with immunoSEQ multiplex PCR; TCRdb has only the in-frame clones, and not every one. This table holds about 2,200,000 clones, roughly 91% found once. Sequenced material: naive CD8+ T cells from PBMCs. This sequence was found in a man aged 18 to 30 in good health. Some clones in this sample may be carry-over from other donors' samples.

CDR3 coding DNA: TGTGCCTGGCGCCCCTGGAGGACGGTGAACACTGAAGCTTTCTTT. Amino acid sequence: CAWRPWRTVNTEAFF. The chain joins TRBV30 to TRBJ1-1; D remains ambiguous. Trimming stripped 5 bases from V and 0 bases from J, with 16 bases between. This CDR3 is 15 amino acids long. Germline lookup yields CDR1 GTSNPN and CDR2 SVGIG (reference sequence).